This T cell receptor beta chain was obtained from a study of CD8 T cells in ankylosing spondylitis. Germline lookup yields CDR1 SGHTA and CDR2 FQGNSA. CDR3 length: 15 residues. Trimming removed 2 bases from V and 0 bases from J; junction bases left unmatched: 4. As for this clonotype: Its antigen is undetermined.

Study-level findings and limits: Disease-linked clones had a CD8+ phenotype and relatively low frequency in peripheral blood.

TCRdb reprocessed the 5' RACE reads via MiXCR and lists one record per CDR3 protein. The data hold some 130,000 distinct CDR3 sequences, with roughly 15% observed a single time. This chain links TRBV7-2 with TRBJ2-7; 7 bases match TRBD1. This clonotype originated in a female donor with ankylosing spondylitis or in good health (not recorded which). The sequencing sample was made of blood, either unsorted or a sorted T cell fraction (not recorded which). CDR3 DNA sequence: TGTGCCAGCAGCTTAAAGACAGGGTCCTCCTACGAGCAGTACTTC. This codes for CASSLKTGSSYEQYF.